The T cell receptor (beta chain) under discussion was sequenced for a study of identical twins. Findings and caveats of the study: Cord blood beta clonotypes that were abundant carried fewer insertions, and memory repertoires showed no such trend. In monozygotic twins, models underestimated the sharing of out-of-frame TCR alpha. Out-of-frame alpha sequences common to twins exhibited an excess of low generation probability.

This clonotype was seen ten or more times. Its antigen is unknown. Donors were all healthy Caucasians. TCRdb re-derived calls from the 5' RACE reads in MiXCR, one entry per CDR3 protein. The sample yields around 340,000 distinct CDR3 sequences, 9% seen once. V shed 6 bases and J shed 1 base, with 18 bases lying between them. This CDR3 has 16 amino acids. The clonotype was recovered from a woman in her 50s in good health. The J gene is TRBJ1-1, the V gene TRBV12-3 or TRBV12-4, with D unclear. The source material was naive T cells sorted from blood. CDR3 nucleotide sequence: TGTGCCAGCAGCCTGTCCCGCGGGAGACCGAACACTGAAGCTTTCTTT. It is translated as CASSLSRGRPNTEAFF.